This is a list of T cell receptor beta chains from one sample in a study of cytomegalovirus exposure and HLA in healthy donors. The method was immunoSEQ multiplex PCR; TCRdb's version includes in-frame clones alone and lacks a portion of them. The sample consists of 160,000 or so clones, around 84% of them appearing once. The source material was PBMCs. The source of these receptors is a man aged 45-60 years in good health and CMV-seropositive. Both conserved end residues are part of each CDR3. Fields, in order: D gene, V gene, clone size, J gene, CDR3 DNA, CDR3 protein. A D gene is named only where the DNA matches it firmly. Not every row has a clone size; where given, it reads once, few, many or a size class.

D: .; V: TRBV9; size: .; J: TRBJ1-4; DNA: TGTGCCAGCAGCCCTCGAAGCAGGGTTAATGAAAAACTGTTTTTT; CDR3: CASSPRSRVNEKLFF
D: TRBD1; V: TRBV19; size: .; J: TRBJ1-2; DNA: TGTGCCAGTAGCGCCGACCGACAGGGTAACTATGGCTACACCTTC; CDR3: CASSADRQGNYGYTF
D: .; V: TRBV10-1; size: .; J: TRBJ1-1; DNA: TGCGCCAGCAGGTACAGGGAAGGGACTGAAGCTTTCTTT; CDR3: CASRYREGTEAFF
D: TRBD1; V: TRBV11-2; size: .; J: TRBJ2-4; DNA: TGTGCCAGCAGCGCCCGACCCGGTTCCGGGACAGTAGCCAAAAACATTCAGTACTTC; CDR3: CASSARPGSGTVAKNIQYF
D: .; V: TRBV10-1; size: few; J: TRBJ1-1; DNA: TGCGCCAGCAGTGAAACAGGGAGCGACGCTTTCTTT; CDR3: CASSETGSDAFF
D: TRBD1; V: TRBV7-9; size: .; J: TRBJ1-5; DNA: TGTGCCAGCAGCCTGGTCGGGGGTTGGGACAGGGATGATCAGCCCCAGCATTTT; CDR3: CASSLVGGWDRDDQPQHF
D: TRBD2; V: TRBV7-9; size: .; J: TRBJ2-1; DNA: TGTGCCAGCAGCTCTGGACTAGCGGGAGGAATATCCTACAATGAGCAGTTCTTC; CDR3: CASSSGLAGGISYNEQFF
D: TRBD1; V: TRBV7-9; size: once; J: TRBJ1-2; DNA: TGTGCCAGCAGCTTAGGGACAGGACCCCTTGATGGCTACACCTTC; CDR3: CASSLGTGPLDGYTF
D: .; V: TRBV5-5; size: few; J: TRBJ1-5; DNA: TGTGCCAGCAGCTCGTCCGGGGTTGGTCAGCCCCAGCATTTT; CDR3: CASSSSGVGQPQHF
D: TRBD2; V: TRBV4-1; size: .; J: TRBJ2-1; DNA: TGCGCCAGCAGCCAAGCTGGGACTAGCGGGCCCACCTCCTACAATGAGCAGTTCTTC; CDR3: CASSQAGTSGPTSYNEQFF
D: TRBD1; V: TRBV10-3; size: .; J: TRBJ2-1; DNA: TGTGCCATCAGCCGGGACAGGGGAACTGAGCAGTTCTTC; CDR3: CAISRDRGTEQFF
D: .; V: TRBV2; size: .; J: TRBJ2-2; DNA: TGTGCCAGCTCGGAGTGGGGCAGCGGGGAGCTGTTTTTT; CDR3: CASSEWGSGELFF
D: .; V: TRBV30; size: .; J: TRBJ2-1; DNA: TGTGCCTGGAGCTGGGGCGGGAACCCTTACAATGAGCAGTTCTTC; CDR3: CAWSWGGNPYNEQFF
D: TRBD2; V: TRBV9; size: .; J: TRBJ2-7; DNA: TGTGCCAGCAGCGTAGGCGGGGGACTAACCTACGAGCAGTACTTC; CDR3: CASSVGGGLTYEQYF
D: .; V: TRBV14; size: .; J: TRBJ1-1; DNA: TGTGCCAGCAGCCAAGACGGATCGGGGACTGAAGCTTTCTTT; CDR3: CASSQDGSGTEAFF
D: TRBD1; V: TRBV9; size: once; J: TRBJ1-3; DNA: TGTGCCAGCAGCGTAGAAGGGACAGGATCTGGAAACACCATATATTTT; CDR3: CASSVEGTGSGNTIYF
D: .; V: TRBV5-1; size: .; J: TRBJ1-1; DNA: TGCGCCAGCAGCTTGGGCATCGGGGGGAACACTGAAGCTTTCTTT; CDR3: CASSLGIGGNTEAFF
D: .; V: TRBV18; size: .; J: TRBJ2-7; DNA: TGTGCCAGCTCACCGGGACAAGCCACCTACGAGCAGTACTTC; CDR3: CASSPGQATYEQYF